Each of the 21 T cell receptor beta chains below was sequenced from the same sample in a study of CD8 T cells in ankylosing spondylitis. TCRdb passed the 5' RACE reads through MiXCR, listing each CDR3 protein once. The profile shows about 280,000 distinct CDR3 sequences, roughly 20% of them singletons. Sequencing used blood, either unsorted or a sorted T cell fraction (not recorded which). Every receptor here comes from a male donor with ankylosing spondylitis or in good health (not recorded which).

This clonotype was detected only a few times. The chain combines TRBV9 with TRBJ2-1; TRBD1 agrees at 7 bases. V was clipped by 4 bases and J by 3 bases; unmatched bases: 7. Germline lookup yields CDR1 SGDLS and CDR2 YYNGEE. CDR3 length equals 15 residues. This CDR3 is CASSPTGVHYNEQFF. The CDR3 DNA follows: TGTGCCAGCAGCCCTACAGGGGTCCACTACAATGAGCAGTTCTTC.

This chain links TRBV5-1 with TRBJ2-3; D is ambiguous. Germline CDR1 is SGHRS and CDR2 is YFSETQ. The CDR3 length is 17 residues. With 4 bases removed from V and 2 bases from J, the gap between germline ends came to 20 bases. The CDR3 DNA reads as TGCGCCAGCAGCCCCCGGCCCACCGGGTCCCTCACAGATACGCAGTATTTT. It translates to CASSPRPTGSLTDTQYF.

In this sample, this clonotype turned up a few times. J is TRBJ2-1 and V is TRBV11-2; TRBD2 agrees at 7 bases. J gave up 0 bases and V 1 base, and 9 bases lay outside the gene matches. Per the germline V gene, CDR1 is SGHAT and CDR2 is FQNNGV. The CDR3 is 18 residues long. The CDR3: CASSLVGGGGSSYNEQFF. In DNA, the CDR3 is TGTGCCAGCAGCTTAGTGGGTGGTGGCGGGAGCTCCTACAATGAGCAGTTCTTC.

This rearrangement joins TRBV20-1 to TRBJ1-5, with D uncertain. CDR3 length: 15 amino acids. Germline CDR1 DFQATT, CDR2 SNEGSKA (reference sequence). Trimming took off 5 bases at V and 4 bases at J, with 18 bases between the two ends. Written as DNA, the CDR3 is TGCAGTGCTTCGGCAAGTACTTCTCATAATCAGCCCCAGCATTTT. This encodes CSASASTSHNQPQHF.

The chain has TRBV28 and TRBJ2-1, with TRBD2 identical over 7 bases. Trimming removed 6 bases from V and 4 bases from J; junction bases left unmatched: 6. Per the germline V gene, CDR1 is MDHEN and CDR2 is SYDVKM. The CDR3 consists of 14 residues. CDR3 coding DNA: TGTGCCAGCAGAATGACTAGCTTTTACAATGAGCAGTTCTTC. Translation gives CASRMTSFYNEQFF.

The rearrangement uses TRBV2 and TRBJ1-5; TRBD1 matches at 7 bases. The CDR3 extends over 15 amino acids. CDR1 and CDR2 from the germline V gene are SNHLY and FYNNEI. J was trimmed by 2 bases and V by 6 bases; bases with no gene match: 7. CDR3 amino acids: CASSSGQFGNQPQHF. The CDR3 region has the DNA TGTGCCAGCAGCTCGGGACAGTTCGGCAATCAGCCCCAGCATTTT.

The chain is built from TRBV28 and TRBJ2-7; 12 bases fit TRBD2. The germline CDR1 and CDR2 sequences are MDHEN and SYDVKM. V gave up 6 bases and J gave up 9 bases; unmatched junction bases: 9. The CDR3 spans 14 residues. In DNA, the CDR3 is TGTGCCAGCAGCCCTCCCCTAGCGGGAGGGCGGCAGTACGTC. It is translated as CASSPPLAGGRQYV.

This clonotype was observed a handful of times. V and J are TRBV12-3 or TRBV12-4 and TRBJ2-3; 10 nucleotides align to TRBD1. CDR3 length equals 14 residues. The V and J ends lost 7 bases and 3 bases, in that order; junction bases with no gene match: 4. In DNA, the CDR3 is TGTGCCAGCAACGACAGGGGGCGGACAGATACGCAGTATTTT. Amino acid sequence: CASNDRGRTDTQYF.

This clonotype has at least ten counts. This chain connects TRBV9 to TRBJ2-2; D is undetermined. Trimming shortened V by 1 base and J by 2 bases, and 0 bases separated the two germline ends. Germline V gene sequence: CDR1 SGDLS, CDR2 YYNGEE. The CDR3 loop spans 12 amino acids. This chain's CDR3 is CASSVNTGELFF. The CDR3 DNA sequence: TGTGCCAGCAGCGTAAACACCGGGGAGCTGTTTTTT.

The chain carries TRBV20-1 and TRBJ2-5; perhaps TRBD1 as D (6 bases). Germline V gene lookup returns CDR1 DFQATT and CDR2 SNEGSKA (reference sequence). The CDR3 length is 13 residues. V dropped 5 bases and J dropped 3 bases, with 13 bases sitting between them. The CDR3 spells CSAQQGMKETQYF. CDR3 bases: TGCAGTGCTCAGCAGGGGATGAAAGAGACCCAGTACTTC.

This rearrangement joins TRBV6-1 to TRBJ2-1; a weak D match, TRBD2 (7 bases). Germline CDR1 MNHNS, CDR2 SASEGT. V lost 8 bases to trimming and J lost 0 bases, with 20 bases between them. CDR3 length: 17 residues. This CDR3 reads CASRGSRGRSSYNEQFF. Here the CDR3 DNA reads TGTGCCAGCCGCGGGAGCAGGGGACGCAGCTCCTACAATGAGCAGTTCTTC.

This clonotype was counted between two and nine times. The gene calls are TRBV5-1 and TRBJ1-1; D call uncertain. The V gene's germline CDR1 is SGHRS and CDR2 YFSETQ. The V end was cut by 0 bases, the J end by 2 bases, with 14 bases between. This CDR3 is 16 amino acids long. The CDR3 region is CASSLEGLARNTEAFF. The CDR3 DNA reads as TGCGCCAGCAGCTTGGAGGGCCTCGCCAGAAACACTGAAGCTTTCTTT.

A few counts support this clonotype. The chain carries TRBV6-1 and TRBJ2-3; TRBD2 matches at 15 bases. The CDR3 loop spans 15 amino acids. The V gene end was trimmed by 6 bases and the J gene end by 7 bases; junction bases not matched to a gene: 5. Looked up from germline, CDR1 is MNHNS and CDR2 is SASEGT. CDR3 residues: CASRGGLAGGNTQYF. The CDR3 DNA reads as TGTGCCAGCAGGGGAGGACTAGCGGGGGGGAATACGCAGTATTTT.

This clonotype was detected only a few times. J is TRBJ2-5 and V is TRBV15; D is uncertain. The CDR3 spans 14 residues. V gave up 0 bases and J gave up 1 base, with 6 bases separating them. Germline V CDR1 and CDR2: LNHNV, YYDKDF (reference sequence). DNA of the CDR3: TGTGCCACCAGCAGAGATTTTGCCCAAGAGACCCAGTACTTC. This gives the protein CATSRDFAQETQYF.

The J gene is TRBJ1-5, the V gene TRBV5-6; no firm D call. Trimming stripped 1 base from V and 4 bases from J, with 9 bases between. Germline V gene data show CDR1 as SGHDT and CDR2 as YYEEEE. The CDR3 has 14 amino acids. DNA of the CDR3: TGTGCCAGCAGCTTGAGGGCAGTAAATCAGCCCCAGCATTTT. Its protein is CASSLRAVNQPQHF.

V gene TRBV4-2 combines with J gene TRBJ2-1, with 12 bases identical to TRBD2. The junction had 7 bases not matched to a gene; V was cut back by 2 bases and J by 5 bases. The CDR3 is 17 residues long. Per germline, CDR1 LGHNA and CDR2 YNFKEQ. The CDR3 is CASSQLPGLAGDNEQFF. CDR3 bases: TGTGCCAGCAGCCAACTACCGGGACTAGCGGGCGACAATGAGCAGTTCTTC.

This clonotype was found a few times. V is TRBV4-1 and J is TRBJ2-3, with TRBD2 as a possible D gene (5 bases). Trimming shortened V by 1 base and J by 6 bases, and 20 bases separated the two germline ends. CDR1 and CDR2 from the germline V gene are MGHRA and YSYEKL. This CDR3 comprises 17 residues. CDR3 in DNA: TGCGCCAGCAGCCAAGTTCCGGGGAAAGTGTCCATTGATACGCAGTATTTT. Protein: CASSQVPGKVSIDTQYF.

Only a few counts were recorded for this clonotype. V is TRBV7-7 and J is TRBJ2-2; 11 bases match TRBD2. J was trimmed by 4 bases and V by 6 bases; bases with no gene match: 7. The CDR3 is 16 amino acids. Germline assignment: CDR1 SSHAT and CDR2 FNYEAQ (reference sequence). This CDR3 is CASRGLAEGRTGELFF. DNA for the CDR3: TGTGCCAGCAGGGGACTAGCGGAGGGCCGCACCGGGGAGCTGTTTTTT.

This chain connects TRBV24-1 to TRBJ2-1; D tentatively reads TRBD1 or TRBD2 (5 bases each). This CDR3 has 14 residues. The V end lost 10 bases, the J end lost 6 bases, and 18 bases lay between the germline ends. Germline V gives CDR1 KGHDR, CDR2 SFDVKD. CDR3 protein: CATGLAGSVNEQFF. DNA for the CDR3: TGTGCCACGGGTCTAGCAGGGTCCGTCAATGAGCAGTTCTTC.

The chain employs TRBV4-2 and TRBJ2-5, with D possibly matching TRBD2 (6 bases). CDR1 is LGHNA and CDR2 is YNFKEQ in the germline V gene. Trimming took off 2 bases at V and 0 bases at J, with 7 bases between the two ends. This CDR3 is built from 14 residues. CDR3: CASSQTSNQETQYF. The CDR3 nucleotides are TGTGCCAGCAGCCAAACTAGCAACCAAGAGACCCAGTACTTC.

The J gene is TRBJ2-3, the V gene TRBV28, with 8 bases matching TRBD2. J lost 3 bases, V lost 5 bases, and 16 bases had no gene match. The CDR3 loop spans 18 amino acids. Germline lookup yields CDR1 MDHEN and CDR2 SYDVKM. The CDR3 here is CASSPFSGRSRGTDTQYF. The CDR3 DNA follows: TGTGCCAGCAGTCCGTTCAGCGGGAGATCTAGAGGAACAGATACGCAGTATTTT.